Listed below are T cell receptor beta chains from one sample, sequenced in a study of T cell responses to AZD1222 COVID-19 vaccine. The method was immunoSEQ multiplex PCR; TCRdb's version includes in-frame clones alone and lacks a portion of them. The sample shows roughly 150,000 clones, 87% of them seen only once. Specimen: peripheral blood, collected 28 days after the second AZD1222 dose. The receptor set was obtained from an adult who received the AZD1222 COVID-19 vaccine. Each CDR3 is given with its conserved first and last residue. Each record gives: V gene, clone size, J gene, D gene, CDR3 DNA, CDR3 protein. D genes are given only for firm matches. The size entry is marked missing in some rows and otherwise reads once, few, many or a size class.

V: TRBV6-1
size: -
J: TRBJ2-4
D: -
DNA: TGTGCCAGCAGTGATTGGGGGACCCTAGCCAAAAACATTCAGTACTTC
CDR3: CASSDWGTLAKNIQYF

V: TRBV7-2
size: few
J: TRBJ2-7
D: -
DNA: TGTGCCAGCAGTATACAGCCTGCATCCTACGAGCAGTACTTC
CDR3: CASSIQPASYEQYF

V: TRBV14
size: -
J: TRBJ1-2
D: -
DNA: TGTGCCAGCAGCCAAGATCTTGACGCGGAATCTGGCTACACCTTC
CDR3: CASSQDLDAESGYTF

V: TRBV28
size: -
J: TRBJ1-2
D: -
DNA: TGTGCCAGCAGTCAGGAGGACCGCCTGCGCTATGGCTACACCTTC
CDR3: CASSQEDRLRYGYTF

V: TRBV28
size: -
J: TRBJ2-1
D: -
DNA: TGTGCCACCAGTTTAGAGGCCAGGGGGGGGGATGAGCAGTTCTTC
CDR3: CATSLEARGGDEQFF

V: TRBV5-3
size: -
J: TRBJ2-1
D: -
DNA: TGTGCCAGAACCGGTCAGGGAACCCACAATGAGCAGTTCTTC
CDR3: CARTGQGTHNEQFF

V: TRBV24-1
size: -
J: TRBJ2-7
D: TRBD2
DNA: TGTGCCACCAGTGCAGCGGGAAGCGGGGACGAGCAGTACTTC
CDR3: CATSAAGSGDEQYF

V: TRBV27
size: few
J: TRBJ1-1
D: -
DNA: TGTGCCACCGGCGGATTGGTCGGGAACACTGAAGCTTTCTTT
CDR3: CATGGLVGNTEAFF

V: TRBV30
size: -
J: TRBJ2-3
D: -
DNA: TGTGCCTGGATACATGGCGGGCCCAGCACAGATACGCAGTATTTT
CDR3: CAWIHGGPSTDTQYF

V: TRBV7-9
size: -
J: TRBJ2-7
D: -
DNA: TGTGCCAGCAGCCCGCCCCAATCCTCAGGGTTCCAGTACTTC
CDR3: CASSPPQSSGFQYF

V: TRBV11-3
size: -
J: TRBJ2-2
D: TRBD1
DNA: TGTGCCAGCAGCGCCGGGACAGGGAGGTGGGGGACTAACACCGGGGAGCTGTTTTTT
CDR3: CASSAGTGRWGTNTGELFF

V: TRBV2
size: -
J: TRBJ2-5
D: -
DNA: TGTGCCAGCAGCCGGGAGTCCTCAGAGACCCAGTACTTC
CDR3: CASSRESSETQYF

V: TRBV6-2/TRBV6-3
size: -
J: TRBJ2-7
D: TRBD2
DNA: TGTGCCAGCAGCTCCCCTAGCGGGAGTCGGGAGCAGTACTTC
CDR3: CASSSPSGSREQYF

V: TRBV30
size: few
J: TRBJ2-7
D: TRBD2
DNA: TGTGCCTGGAGTTCAGCGGGAGATGGCGAGCAGTACTTC
CDR3: CAWSSAGDGEQYF

V: TRBV18
size: once
J: TRBJ2-3
D: -
DNA: TGTGCCAGCTCACCCCGCGGAGATACGCAGTATTTT
CDR3: CASSPRGDTQYF

V: TRBV4-2
size: -
J: TRBJ2-7
D: TRBD2
DNA: TGTGCCAGCAGCCAAGATACGGCTAGCGGGAGCCACGAGCAGTACTTC
CDR3: CASSQDTASGSHEQYF

V: TRBV3-1/TRBV3-2
size: -
J: TRBJ1-3
D: -
DNA: TGTGCCAGCAGCCAAGCAGTAGGGAGAAACACCATATATTTT
CDR3: CASSQAVGRNTIYF

V: TRBV24-1
size: -
J: TRBJ1-5
D: TRBD1
DNA: TGTGCCACCAGTGATTCACGGGACAGGGGAGGCAATCAGCCCCAGCATTTT
CDR3: CATSDSRDRGGNQPQHF

V: TRBV20-1
size: -
J: TRBJ1-6
D: TRBD1
DNA: TGCAGTGCTAGTGACAGGGCGCGGGCGAATTCACCCCTCCACTTT
CDR3: CSASDRARANSPLHF

V: TRBV6-5
size: -
J: TRBJ2-7
D: TRBD2
DNA: TGTGCCAGCAGTTACTCCGGGAGGACTTCCTACGAGCAGTACTTC
CDR3: CASSYSGRTSYEQYF

V: TRBV11-2
size: -
J: TRBJ1-6
D: -
DNA: TGTGCCAGCAGCTTAGAGTCCAGGGATTCCCCCCTCCACTTT
CDR3: CASSLESRDSPLHF

V: TRBV5-1
size: -
J: TRBJ2-3
D: -
DNA: TGCGCCAGCAGCTTGCAAGGGACCGACTTCACAGATACGCAGTATTTT
CDR3: CASSLQGTDFTDTQYF

V: TRBV15
size: -
J: TRBJ2-3
D: TRBD2
DNA: TGTGCCACCAGCGCCGGACTAGCGAGGGGGACAGATACGCAGTATTTT
CDR3: CATSAGLARGTDTQYF

V: TRBV5-1
size: -
J: TRBJ2-7
D: TRBD1
DNA: TGCGCCAGCAGCTCGGGACAGTCCTACGAGCAGTACTTC
CDR3: CASSSGQSYEQYF

V: TRBV7-8
size: -
J: TRBJ2-2
D: -
DNA: TGTGCCAGCAGCTTGGCGGAAGACGGGGAGCTGTTTTTT
CDR3: CASSLAEDGELFF

V: TRBV2
size: -
J: TRBJ2-1
D: -
DNA: TGTGCCAGCGTCAACTATGAGCAGTTCTTC
CDR3: CASVNYEQFF

V: TRBV7-9
size: -
J: TRBJ2-7
D: TRBD1
DNA: TGTGCCAGCAGCTGGACAGGACGCTCCTACGAGCAGTACTTC
CDR3: CASSWTGRSYEQYF

V: TRBV19
size: -
J: TRBJ2-2
D: TRBD2
DNA: TGTGCCAGTAGTTCTGGGTCTAGCGGGAAGACCGGGGAGCTGTTTTTT
CDR3: CASSSGSSGKTGELFF

V: TRBV9
size: medium-sized
J: TRBJ2-1
D: -
DNA: TGTGCCAGCAGCGCCGACGGGAGCTCCTACAATGAGCAGTTCTTC
CDR3: CASSADGSSYNEQFF

V: TRBV28
size: -
J: TRBJ1-4
D: -
DNA: TGTGCCAGCAGTTCGGTGGAAAAACTGTTTTTT
CDR3: CASSSVEKLFF

V: TRBV6-2/TRBV6-3
size: -
J: TRBJ1-2
D: -
DNA: TGTGCCAGCAGTCCCTCGGGGGGGGCGAATGGCTACACCTTC
CDR3: CASSPSGGANGYTF

V: TRBV30
size: -
J: TRBJ1-6
D: TRBD1
DNA: TGTGCCTGGAGTGACAGGGGATCACCCCTCCACTTT
CDR3: CAWSDRGSPLHF

V: TRBV14
size: -
J: TRBJ2-6
D: -
DNA: TGTGCCAGCAGCCGAGGGGCTGGGGCCAACGTCCTGACTTTC
CDR3: CASSRGAGANVLTF

V: TRBV7-2
size: -
J: TRBJ2-2
D: -
DNA: TGTGCCAGCAGCTTGGACTGGAACACCGGGGAGCTGTTTTTT
CDR3: CASSLDWNTGELFF

V: TRBV19
size: -
J: TRBJ1-1
D: -
DNA: TGTGCCAGTAGTTCTAATTATCCATGGCGGAACACTGAAGCTTTCTTT
CDR3: CASSSNYPWRNTEAFF

V: TRBV6-1
size: -
J: TRBJ2-5
D: -
DNA: TGTGCCAGCAGTGAACTCGGGCTAGGGGAGACCCAGTACTTC
CDR3: CASSELGLGETQYF

V: TRBV5-1
size: -
J: TRBJ2-1
D: -
DNA: TGCGCCAGCAGCCCCCAGGGGCAGTACGGGCAGTTCTTC
CDR3: CASSPQGQYGQFF

V: TRBV30
size: many
J: TRBJ2-2
D: -
DNA: TGTGCCTGGTCAGGGAGCGCGACCGGGGAGCTGTTTTTT
CDR3: CAWSGSATGELFF

V: TRBV7-2
size: -
J: TRBJ1-3
D: -
DNA: TGTGCCAGCAGCTTATTAAGGCGCGACAGGCCCGTATATTTT
CDR3: CASSLLRRDRPVYF

V: TRBV7-2
size: -
J: TRBJ2-5
D: -
DNA: TGTGCCAGCAGCCGTAGACTAAACCAAGAGACCCAGTACTTC
CDR3: CASSRRLNQETQYF

V: TRBV4-1
size: -
J: TRBJ1-4
D: -
DNA: TGCGCCAGCAGCCAAGCGGGGGCAGCTAATGAAAAACTGTTTTTT
CDR3: CASSQAGAANEKLFF

V: TRBV6-1
size: -
J: TRBJ1-2
D: -
DNA: TGTGCCAGCAGTGAATCTGGACTTCAAGCTAACTATGGCTACACCTTC
CDR3: CASSESGLQANYGYTF

V: TRBV5-1
size: -
J: TRBJ1-1
D: -
DNA: TGCGCCAGCAGCGCCAGGGACCGGAGCACTGAAGCTTTCTTT
CDR3: CASSARDRSTEAFF

V: TRBV11-2
size: -
J: TRBJ2-1
D: -
DNA: TGTGCCAGCAGCCCCAGGACAGTCTACAATGAGCAGTTCTTC
CDR3: CASSPRTVYNEQFF

V: TRBV18
size: -
J: TRBJ1-1
D: -
DNA: TGTGCCAGCTCACGGACAGAGATAATGAACACTGAAGCTTTCTTT
CDR3: CASSRTEIMNTEAFF